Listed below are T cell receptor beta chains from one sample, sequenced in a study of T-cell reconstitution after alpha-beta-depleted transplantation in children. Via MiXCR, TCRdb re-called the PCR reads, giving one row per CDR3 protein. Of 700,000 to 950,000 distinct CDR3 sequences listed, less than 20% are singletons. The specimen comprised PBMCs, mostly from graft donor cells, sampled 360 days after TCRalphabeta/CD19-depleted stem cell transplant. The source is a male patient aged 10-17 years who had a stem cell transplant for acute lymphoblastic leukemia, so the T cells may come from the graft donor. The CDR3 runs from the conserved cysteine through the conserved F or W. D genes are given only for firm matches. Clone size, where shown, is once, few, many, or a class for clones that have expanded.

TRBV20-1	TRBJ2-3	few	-	CSASSGDTQYF	TGCAGTGCTAGCTCCGGAGATACGCAGTATTTT
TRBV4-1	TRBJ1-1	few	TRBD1	CASSHGQGVMNTEAFF	TGCGCCAGCAGCCACGGACAGGGTGTCATGAACACTGAAGCTTTCTTT
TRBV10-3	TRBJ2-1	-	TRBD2	CASGRISYNEQFF	TGTGCTAGCGGGAGGATCTCCTACAATGAGCAGTTCTTC
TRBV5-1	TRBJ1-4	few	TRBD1	CASRATGSIAKLFF	TGCGCCAGCAGAGCGACAGGGTCGATCGCAAAACTGTTTTTT
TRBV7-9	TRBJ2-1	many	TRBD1	CASRPDRAVRSYNEQFF	TGTGCCAGCAGACCGGACAGGGCGGTTAGATCCTACAATGAGCAGTTCTTC
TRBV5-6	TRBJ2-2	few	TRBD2	CASSLGAGWSSGELFF	TGTGCCAGCAGCTTGGGAGCGGGATGGTCTTCCGGGGAGCTGTTTTTT
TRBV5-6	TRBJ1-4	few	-	CASSFSGPGVEKLFF	TGTGCCAGCAGCTTCTCGGGTCCAGGGGTTGAAAAACTGTTTTTT
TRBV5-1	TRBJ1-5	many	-	CASSDGQSNQPQHF	TGCGCCAGCAGCGATGGACAGAGCAATCAGCCCCAGCATTTT
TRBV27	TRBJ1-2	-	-	CASRPVGRGPNYGYTF	TGTGCCAGCAGACCAGTGGGGCGGGGCCCTAACTATGGCTACACCTTC
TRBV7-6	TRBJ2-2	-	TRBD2	CASSLITSGTGELFF	TGTGCCAGCAGCTTGATTACTAGCGGGACCGGGGAGCTGTTTTTT
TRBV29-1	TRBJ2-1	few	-	CSAHLQGFGEQFF	TGCAGCGCACACCTTCAGGGTTTCGGTGAGCAGTTCTTC
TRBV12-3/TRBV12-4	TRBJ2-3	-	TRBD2	CASSARTSGRADVGTDTQYF	TGTGCCAGCAGTGCTCGGACTAGCGGGAGGGCCGATGTCGGCACAGATACGCAGTATTTT
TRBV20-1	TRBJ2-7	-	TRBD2	CSASPGTSGIAGLEQYF	TGCAGTGCTTCCCCCGGGACTAGCGGGATCGCGGGGCTCGAGCAGTACTTC
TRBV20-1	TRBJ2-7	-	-	CSAPDRHYEQYF	TGCAGTGCTCCCGACCGACACTACGAGCAGTACTTC
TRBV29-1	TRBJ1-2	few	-	CSAPQGNYGYTF	TGCAGCGCCCCTCAGGGAAACTATGGCTACACCTTC
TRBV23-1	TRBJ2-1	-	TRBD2	CASSPVAGDYHNEQFF	TGCGCCAGCAGTCCAGTAGCGGGAGACTACCACAATGAGCAGTTCTTC
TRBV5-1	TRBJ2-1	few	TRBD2	CASSRSPGLGRSYNEQFF	TGCGCCAGCAGCCGATCACCGGGACTAGGTCGCTCCTACAATGAGCAGTTCTTC
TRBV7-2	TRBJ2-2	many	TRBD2	CASNFEGGLHGELFF	TGTGCCAGCAACTTCGAGGGAGGGCTCCACGGGGAGCTGTTTTTT
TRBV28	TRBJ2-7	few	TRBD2	CASSFPGLAHYEQYF	TGTGCCAGCAGTTTCCCGGGACTAGCGCACTACGAGCAGTACTTC
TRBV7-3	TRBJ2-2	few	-	CASSLRRGSSTGELFF	TGTGCCAGCAGCTTAAGGAGGGGCAGTAGCACCGGGGAGCTGTTTTTT
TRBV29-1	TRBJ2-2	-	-	CSVEATPGLASTGELFF	TGCAGCGTTGAAGCAACTCCGGGACTGGCTAGCACCGGGGAGCTGTTTTTT
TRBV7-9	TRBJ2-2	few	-	CASSPGRGGSWFGELFF	TGTGCCAGCAGCCCCGGGAGAGGGGGCTCCTGGTTCGGGGAGCTGTTTTTT
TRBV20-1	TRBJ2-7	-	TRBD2	CSAFKREGHYEQYF	TGCAGTGCTTTTAAGCGGGAGGGCCACTACGAGCAGTACTTC
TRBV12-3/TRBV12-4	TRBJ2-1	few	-	CASSPRDGLNNEQFF	TGTGCCAGCAGTCCCCGGGACGGATTGAACAATGAGCAGTTCTTC
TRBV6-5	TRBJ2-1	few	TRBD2	CASSYAASGGNEQFF	TGTGCCAGCAGTTACGCCGCTAGCGGTGGGAATGAGCAGTTCTTC
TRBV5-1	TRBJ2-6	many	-	CASSSLVAGANVLTF	TGCGCCAGCAGCTCACTAGTTGCTGGGGCCAACGTCCTGACTTTC
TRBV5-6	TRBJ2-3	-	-	CASGVLDRGEYF	TGTGCCAGCGGGGTACTGGATCGAGGGGAGTATTTT
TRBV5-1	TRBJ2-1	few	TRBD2	CASSGGRAFYNEQFF	TGCGCCAGCAGCGGCGGGAGGGCTTTCTACAATGAGCAGTTCTTC
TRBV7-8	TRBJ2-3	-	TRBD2	CASSRGRARTDTQYF	TGTGCCAGCAGCCGCGGGAGAGCGCGCACAGATACGCAGTATTTT
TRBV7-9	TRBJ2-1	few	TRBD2	CASSETGLLYNEQFF	TGTGCCAGCAGTGAGACGGGACTACTCTACAATGAGCAGTTCTTC
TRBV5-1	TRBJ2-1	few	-	CASSLKPTLGGWNEQFF	TGCGCCAGCAGCTTGAAGCCCACTCTAGGGGGGTGGAATGAGCAGTTCTTC
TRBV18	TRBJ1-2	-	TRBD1	CASSPGTGAFYGYTF	TGTGCCAGCTCACCTGGGACAGGGGCCTTCTATGGCTACACCTTC
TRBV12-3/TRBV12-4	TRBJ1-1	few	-	CASSLAGEGTEAFF	TGTGCCAGCAGTTTAGCAGGGGAGGGCACTGAAGCTTTCTTT
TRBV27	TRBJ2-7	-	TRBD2	CASSWRLAGGKEQYF	TGTGCCAGCAGTTGGCGACTAGCGGGAGGGAAAGAGCAGTACTTC
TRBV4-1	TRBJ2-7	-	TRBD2	CASSQDKVGLANEQYF	TGCGCCAGCAGCCAAGATAAGGTGGGACTAGCGAACGAGCAGTACTTC
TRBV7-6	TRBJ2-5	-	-	CASSRLGRETQYF	TGTGCCAGCAGCCGCTTAGGGAGAGAGACCCAGTACTTC
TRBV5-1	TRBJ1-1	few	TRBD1	CASSWGPWTGSTEAFF	TGCGCCAGCAGCTGGGGACCATGGACAGGCTCCACTGAAGCTTTCTTT
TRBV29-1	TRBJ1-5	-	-	CSVEDRLNQPQHF	TGCAGCGTTGAAGACAGGCTAAATCAGCCCCAGCATTTT
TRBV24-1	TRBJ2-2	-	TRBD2	CATSGKGTSGTGELFF	TGTGCCACCAGTGGAAAAGGGACTAGTGGGACCGGGGAGCTGTTTTTT
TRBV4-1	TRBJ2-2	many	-	CASSQPPFIPANTGELFF	TGCGCCAGCAGCCAACCGCCCTTTATTCCCGCGAACACCGGGGAGCTGTTTTTT
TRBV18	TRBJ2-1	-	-	CASSVLGVYNEQFF	TGTGCCAGCTCTGTCTTGGGGGTGTACAATGAGCAGTTCTTC
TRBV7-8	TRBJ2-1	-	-	CASSLADEGPSYNEQFF	TGTGCCAGCAGCTTAGCGGATGAGGGTCCCTCCTACAATGAGCAGTTCTTC
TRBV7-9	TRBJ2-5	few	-	CASSLIGAKTQYF	TGTGCCAGCAGCTTAATAGGGGCTAAGACCCAGTACTTC
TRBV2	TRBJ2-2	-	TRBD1	CASSERTGHTGELFF	TGTGCCAGCAGTGAGCGGACAGGTCACACCGGGGAGCTGTTTTTT
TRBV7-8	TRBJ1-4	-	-	CASSLVDDSLFETEKLFF	TGTGCCAGCAGCTTAGTGGATGACTCTCTGTTCGAAACCGAAAAACTGTTTTTT
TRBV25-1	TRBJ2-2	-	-	CASSERPLHTGELFF	TGTGCCAGCAGTGAACGACCGCTGCACACCGGGGAGCTGTTTTTT
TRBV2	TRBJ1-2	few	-	CASSENNLYGYTF	TGTGCCAGCAGTGAAAACAACCTCTATGGCTACACCTTC
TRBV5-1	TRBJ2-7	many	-	CASSLEGNEQYF	TGCGCCAGCAGCTTGGAGGGGAACGAGCAGTACTTC
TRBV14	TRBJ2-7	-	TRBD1	CASSQQQGIYEQYF	TGTGCCAGCAGCCAACAACAGGGGATCTACGAGCAGTACTTC
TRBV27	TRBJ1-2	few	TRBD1	CASSLRTGGDYGYTF	TGTGCCAGCAGTCTAAGGACAGGGGGAGACTATGGCTACACCTTC
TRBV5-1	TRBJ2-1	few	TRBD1	CASSLKRQGAPQGQFF	TGCGCCAGCAGCTTGAAGAGACAGGGGGCTCCTCAGGGGCAGTTCTTC
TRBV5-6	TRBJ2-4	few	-	CASSLETGGWAKNIQYF	TGTGCCAGCAGCTTGGAAACCGGTGGATGGGCCAAAAACATTCAGTACTTC